Listed here is a single T cell receptor beta chain. There is no known antigen for this receptor. One base away there is no much larger clone; base qualities are not given. Library prep was done by the immunoSEQ multiplex PCR assay. As stored in TCRdb, this immuneACCESS dataset retains in-frame rearrangements with V and J assigned. A fraction of the clones does not appear; measured against another copy, unresolved V genes explain less than half of the discrepancy, and the remainder lacks a known reason. The sample includes approximately 110,000 clones, with roughly nine tenths observed a single time. 7.8% of the sample is in the top ten clones. The CDR3, from cysteine to phenylalanine, totals 14 residues. The retained sequence is limited to the CDR3, 42 bases, with the frame set at the first base. Between the V and J ends, shortened by 6 bases and 0 bases respectively, the junction contains 11 bases. The germline V gene supplies CDR1 MDHEN and CDR2 SYDVKM.

The data originate from a study of control samples from healthy donors and cancer patients (TCRdb year 2020). This TCR was recovered from a woman aged 18-30 years in good health. Input material: blood. The chain couples TRBV28 to TRBJ1-1; the D gene is perhaps TRBD1, on 6 matching bases. The DNA is as follows: TGTGCCAGCAGAGAACAGGGTTTGAACACTGAAGCTTTCTTT. Its product reads: CASREQGLNTEAFF.